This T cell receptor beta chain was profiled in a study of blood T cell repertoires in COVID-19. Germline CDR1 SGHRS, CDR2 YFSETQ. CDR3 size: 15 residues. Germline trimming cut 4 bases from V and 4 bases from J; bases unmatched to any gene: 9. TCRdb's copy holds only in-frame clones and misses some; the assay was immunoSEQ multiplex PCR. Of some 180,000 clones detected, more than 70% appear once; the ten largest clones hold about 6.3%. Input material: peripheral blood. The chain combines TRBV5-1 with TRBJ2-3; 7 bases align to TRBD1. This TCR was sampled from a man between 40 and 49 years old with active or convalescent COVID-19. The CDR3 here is CASSTTGFRADTQYF. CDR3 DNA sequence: TGCGCCAGCAGCACGACAGGGTTCCGGGCAGATACGCAGTATTTT.